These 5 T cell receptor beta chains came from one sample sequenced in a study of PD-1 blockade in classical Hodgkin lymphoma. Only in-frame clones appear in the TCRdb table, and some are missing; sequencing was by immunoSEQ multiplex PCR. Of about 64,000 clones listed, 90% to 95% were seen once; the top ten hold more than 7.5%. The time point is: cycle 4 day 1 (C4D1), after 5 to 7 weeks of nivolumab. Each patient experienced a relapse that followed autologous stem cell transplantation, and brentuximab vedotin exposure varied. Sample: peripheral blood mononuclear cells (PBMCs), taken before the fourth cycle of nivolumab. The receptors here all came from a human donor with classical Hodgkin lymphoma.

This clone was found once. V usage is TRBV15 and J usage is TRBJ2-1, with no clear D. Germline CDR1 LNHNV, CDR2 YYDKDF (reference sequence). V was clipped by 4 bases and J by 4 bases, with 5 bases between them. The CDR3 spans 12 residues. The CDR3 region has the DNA TGTGCCACCAGCAAGGGTTACAATGAGCAGTTCTTC. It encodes CATSKGYNEQFF.

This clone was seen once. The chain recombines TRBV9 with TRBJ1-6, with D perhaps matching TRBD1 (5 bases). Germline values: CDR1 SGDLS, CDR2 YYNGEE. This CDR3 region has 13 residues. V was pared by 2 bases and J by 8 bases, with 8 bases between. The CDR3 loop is CASSVSRDSPLHF. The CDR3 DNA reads TGTGCCAGCAGCGTCAGCAGGGATTCACCCCTCCACTTT.

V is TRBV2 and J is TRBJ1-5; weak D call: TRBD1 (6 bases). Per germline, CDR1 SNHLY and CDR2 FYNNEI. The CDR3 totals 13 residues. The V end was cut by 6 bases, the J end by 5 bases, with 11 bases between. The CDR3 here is CASRKDSYQPQHF. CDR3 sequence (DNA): TGTGCCAGCAGGAAGGACAGTTATCAGCCCCAGCATTTT.

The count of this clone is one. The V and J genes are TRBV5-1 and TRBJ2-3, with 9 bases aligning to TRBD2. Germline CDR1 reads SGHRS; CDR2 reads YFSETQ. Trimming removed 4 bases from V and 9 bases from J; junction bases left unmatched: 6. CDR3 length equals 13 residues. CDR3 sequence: CASSGESGGTQYF. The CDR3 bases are TGCGCCAGCAGCGGAGAGAGCGGGGGGACGCAGTATTTT.

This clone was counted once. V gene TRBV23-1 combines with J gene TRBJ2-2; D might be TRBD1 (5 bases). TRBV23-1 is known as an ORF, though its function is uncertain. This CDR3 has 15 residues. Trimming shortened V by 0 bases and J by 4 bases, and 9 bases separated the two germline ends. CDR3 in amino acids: CASSQSGHSTGELFF. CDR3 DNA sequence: TGCGCCAGCAGTCAATCAGGACACTCCACCGGGGAGCTGTTTTTT.